A single sample is the source of the 30 T cell receptor beta chains below, sequenced in a study of T cell clonality in common variable immunodeficiency. Produced via immunoSEQ multiplex PCR; TCRdb's table is partial and in-frame only. The specimen has under 50,000 clones, none found just once. Sample: peripheral blood mononuclear cells. Receptors originate from a person between 18 and 75 years old in good health.

This clone was recorded many times. The part of the CDR3 DNA that was read is TGCAGTGCTAGCGATCCGAGGCAGGGTTTTGGCTACGAG. Protein product: CSASDPRQGFGYE. The full-length CDR3 reads as CSASDPRQGFGYEQYF. V gene TRBV20-1 combines with J gene TRBJ2-7, with D tentatively TRBD1 (5 bases). The read finishes 3 residues shy of the CDR3 end, and the germline J gene is used to complete it. Per germline, CDR1 DFQATT and CDR2 SNEGSKA (reference sequence). Trimming shortened V by 3 bases and J by 3 bases, and 21 bases separated the two germline ends. The CDR3 has 16 residues.

This clone was counted many times. The CDR3 end falls 3 residues outside the read, so it is completed with the germline J gene. The chain carries TRBV19 and TRBJ2-3; 7 bases map to TRBD1. V trimming: 5 bases; J trimming: 0 bases; junction bases outside the gene matches: 5. CDR1 is LNHDA and CDR2 is SQIVND in the germline V gene (reference sequence). The CDR3 is made up of 15 amino acids. CDR3 sequence: CASSSRQGSTDTQYF. CDR3 bases read: TGTGCCAGTAGTTCCCGACAGGGAAGCACAGATACG.

This clone was observed at least ten times. The sequence runs out 3 residues before the end of the CDR3; the remainder is reconstructed from the germline J gene. This chain connects TRBV24-1 to TRBJ2-1; 7 bases align to TRBD2. Trimming cost V 8 bases and J 7 bases; bases outside gene matches: 7. The CDR3 spans 13 residues. CDR1 and CDR2 from the germline V gene are KGHDR and SFDVKD. The covered CDR3 bases are TGTGCCACCATTGGGGGGGGGTTAAATGAG. It is translated as CATIGGGLNE. The full CDR3 reads CATIGGGLNEQFF.

This clone was picked up many times. This same CDR3 is encoded by further DNA sequences in the sample. The sequenced part of the CDR3 DNA is TGTGCCAGCTCACCACCGACAGAATTCTTCAATGAG. It is translated as CASSPPTEFFNE. The CDR3 in full is CASSPPTEFFNEQFF. The genes are TRBV18 and TRBJ2-1, with a possible D match to TRBD1 (5 bases). The read stops 3 residues short of the end of the CDR3; the missing end is completed from the germline J gene. The CDR3 covers 15 residues. From germline, CDR1 is KGHSH and CDR2 LQKENI. Trimming stripped 0 bases from V and 6 bases from J, with 12 bases between.

This clone was observed at least ten times. Partial CDR3 DNA: TGTGCCAGCAGCTCAATAGCGAGCACAGATACG. It codes for CASSSIASTDT. The entire CDR3 protein reads CASSSIASTDTQYF. This sequence joins TRBV11-2 and TRBJ2-3; possible D gene TRBD2, 5 bases. The read stops 3 residues short of the end of the CDR3; the missing end is completed from the germline J gene. The CDR3 is 14 residues long. V shed 4 bases and J shed 0 bases, with 8 bases lying between them. Germline CDR1 reads SGHAT; CDR2 reads FQNNGV.

This clone has a count of ten or more. Sequencing ends 3 residues short of the CDR3 end; the germline J gene provides the rest. J is TRBJ2-1 and V is TRBV19; 10 bases map to TRBD2. Trimming cost V 4 bases and J 7 bases; bases outside gene matches: 7. The length of the CDR3 is 15 residues. Looked up from germline, CDR1 is LNHDA and CDR2 is SQIVND (reference sequence). CDR3 DNA, as far as it was read: TGTGCCAGTAGTACCCTTAGCGGGAGGTTGAATGAG. It translates to CASSTLSGRLNE. The entire CDR3 sequence reads CASSTLSGRLNEQFF. The full variable domain, in which reference TRBV19 and TRBJ2-1 provide the parts outside the CDR3, is DGGITQSPKYLFRKEGQNVTLSCEQNLNHDAMYWYRQDPGQGLRLIYYSQIVNDFQKGDIAEGYSVSREKKESFPLTVTSAQKNPTAFYLCASSTLSGRLNEQFFGPGTRLTVL.

This clone was seen many times. The CDR3 bases that were read are TGCGCCAGCAGCTTGGGAGATGCAGGGGGTCGGTCCGGGGAG. Its protein product is CASSLGDAGGRSGE. The full CDR3 reads CASSLGDAGGRSGELFF. The V gene is TRBV5-1, the J gene TRBJ2-2; the match to TRBD1 covers 7 bases. The CDR3 end falls 3 residues outside the read, so it is completed with the germline J gene. The CDR3 has 17 amino acids. Germline loops: CDR1 SGHRS, CDR2 YFSETQ. J gave up 6 bases and V 0 bases, and 11 bases lay outside the gene matches.

This clone was counted many times. The read terminates 3 residues ahead of where the CDR3 ends, so the germline J gene completes it. The V call is TRBV6-2 or TRBV6-3, the J call TRBJ1-1, with TRBD1 identical over 9 bases. The J segment lost 5 bases and the V segment lost 7 bases, leaving 11 bases of the junction unmatched. The CDR3 extends over 15 amino acids. Per the germline V gene, CDR1 is MNHEY and CDR2 is SVGEGT. Incomplete CDR3 DNA: TGTGCCAGCATAGTTAAACAGGGGGCGAATACTGAA. It encodes CASIVKQGANTE. From start to end, the CDR3 is CASIVKQGANTEAFF.

This clone turned up a few times. Coverage ceases 3 residues before the CDR3 finishes, and the germline J gene fills in the end. The V gene is TRBV2, the J gene TRBJ1-2, with TRBD1 as a possible D gene (6 bases). CDR3 size: 18 residues. Germline V gene data show CDR1 as SNHLY and CDR2 as FYNNEI. The CDR3 sequence is CASTPLGSQGKSTDTYTF. Incomplete CDR3 DNA: TGTGCCAGCACTCCCCTGGGGTCACAGGGAAAGTCGACAGATACC.

On this clone: A junction boundary mismatches the germline segment, possibly from a read error. The CDR3 end lies 3 residues beyond the end of the read and is filled in from the germline J gene. The V call is TRBV7-9, the J call TRBJ2-7; D is undetermined. The CDR3 length is 13 residues. Germline-derived CDR1 and CDR2 are SEHNR and FQNEAQ (reference sequence). The CDR3 DNA, read in part, is TGTTCCAGCAGCTTACCTGAGGCCTACGAG. Its translation: CSSSLPEAYE. The CDR3 in full is CSSSLPEAYEQYF.

This clone was seen repeatedly, ten times or more. The read is 3 residues too short to cover the CDR3 end, so that end is filled in from the germline J gene. The chain recombines TRBV28 with TRBJ2-5; 11 nucleotides match TRBD1. V lost 2 bases to trimming and J lost 2 bases; unmatched junction nucleotides: 1. CDR1 MDHEN and CDR2 SYDVKM come from the germline V gene. This CDR3 contains 15 residues. CDR3 sequence: CASSLGTGGQETQYF. CDR3 DNA, as far as it was read: TGTGCCAGCAGTTTAGGGACAGGGGGTCAAGAGACC. Filled out from reference TRBV28 and TRBJ2-5, the complete variable domain reads DVKVTQSSRYLVKRTGEKVFLECVQDMDHENMFWYRQDPGLGLRLIYFSYDVKMKEKGDIPEGYSVSREKKERFSLILESASTNQTSMYLCASSLGTGGQETQYFGPGTRLLVL.

This clone was counted ten times or more. The read gets to within 3 residues of the CDR3 end, and the germline J gene fills in the rest. V and J are TRBV30 and TRBJ1-1; tentatively, D is TRBD1 (5 bases). Germline CDR1 reads GTSNPN; CDR2 reads SVGIG (reference sequence). This CDR3 comprises 14 residues. Deletions cut 4 bases from V and 1 base from J, with 13 bases between. Here the CDR3 reads CAWKGQLANTEAFF. CDR3 DNA (partial): TGTGCCTGGAAGGGGCAGCTCGCGAACACTGAA.

This clone was observed at least ten times. Sequencing ends 3 residues short of the CDR3 end; the germline J gene provides the rest. J is TRBJ1-4 and V is TRBV7-9, with 11 nucleotides matching TRBD1. The V gene's germline CDR1 is SEHNR and CDR2 FQNEAQ (reference sequence). Trimming at V came to 4 bases and at J to 7 bases, leaving 5 bases not matched to a gene. CDR3 length equals 15 residues. The CDR3 region is CASSWGTGGAEKLFF. The part of the CDR3 DNA that was read is TGTGCCAGCAGCTGGGGGACAGGGGGAGCTGAAAAA.

In this sample, this clone turned up many times. Coverage ceases 3 residues before the CDR3 finishes, and the germline J gene fills in the end. V and J are TRBV7-2 and TRBJ2-5, with TRBD2 matching over 9 bases. CDR3 size: 15 residues. V gave up 8 bases and J gave up 5 bases; unmatched junction bases: 12. Germline CDR1 reads SGHTA; CDR2 reads FQGNSA. Incomplete CDR3 DNA: TGTGCCAGCGGACGATATAGCGGGAGCTCTGAGACC. Its protein is CASGRYSGSSET. The full CDR3 protein is CASGRYSGSSETQYF.

This clone was seen at least ten times. CDR3 in amino acids: CASTLTGGTEAFF. The DNA read from the CDR3 is TGTGCCAGTACCCTAACAGGGGGGACTGAA. The chain recombines TRBV19 with TRBJ1-1; 8 nucleotides match TRBD1. The read finishes 3 residues shy of the CDR3 end, and the germline J gene is used to complete it. J lost 5 bases, V lost 7 bases, and 6 bases had no gene match. Germline CDR1 is LNHDA and CDR2 is SQIVND (reference sequence). This CDR3 has 13 residues.

This clone was counted ten times or more. With the read ending 3 residues before the CDR3 end, the germline J gene is used to fill in that end. The rearrangement joins TRBV29-1 to TRBJ1-5; 7 nucleotides agree with TRBD1. Per germline, CDR1 SQVTM and CDR2 ANQGSEA. The CDR3 is 13 amino acids. V was clipped by 6 bases and J by 4 bases; unmatched bases: 6. CDR3 residues: CSVGTAANQPQHF. CDR3 bases read: TGCAGCGTCGGGACAGCAGCTAATCAGCCC.

This clone was counted many times. With the read ending 3 residues before the CDR3 end, the germline J gene is used to fill in that end. This chain uses TRBV20-1 with TRBJ2-5; TRBD1 is a possible D gene (5 bases). Germline loops: CDR1 DFQATT, CDR2 SNEGSKA (reference sequence). V lost 6 bases, J lost 4 bases, and 15 bases lay in between. This CDR3 region has 13 residues. CDR3 protein: CSAQGHNAETQYF. The sequenced part of the CDR3 DNA is TGCAGTGCACAAGGACATAATGCAGAGACC.

This clone appeared a few times. Read coverage stops 3 residues before the CDR3 terminus; the germline J gene supplies the remainder. The V gene is TRBV7-2, the J gene TRBJ2-6; perhaps TRBD2 as D (5 bases). The length of the CDR3 is 17 residues. CDR1 is SGHTA, CDR2 FQGNSA, per germline. Trimming removed 0 bases from V and 0 bases from J, with 9 bases in between. The CDR3 DNA, read in part, is TGTGCCAGCAGCTTAGCGTTCGGGGACTCTGGGGCCAACGTC. Its translation: CASSLAFGDSGANV. The entire CDR3 protein reads CASSLAFGDSGANVLTF.

This clone was observed many times. The read falls 3 residues short of the CDR3 end, and the missing part is taken from the germline J gene. This chain connects TRBV13 to TRBJ1-3; a weak D match, TRBD1 (5 bases). V was clipped by 1 base and J by 1 base, with 11 bases between them. The germline V gene has CDR1 PRHDT and CDR2 FYEKMQ (reference sequence). This CDR3 is built from 16 residues. This CDR3 reads CASSLAPDSSGNTIYF. The DNA read from the CDR3 is TGTGCCAGCAGCTTAGCCCCCGACAGTTCTGGAAACACC.

This clone was counted at least ten times. An end of the junction differs from the germline gene, which may be a read error. The CDR3 extends 3 residues past the end of the read, so its final part is completed from the germline J gene. The J gene is TRBJ1-4, the V gene TRBV4-2; tentatively, D is TRBD1 (6 bases). Germline V lookup: CDR1 LGHNA, CDR2 YNFKEQ. The CDR3 runs 16 residues. Partial CDR3 DNA: TGCGCCAGCAGCCCGACCCGAGCCGGACAGCTTGAAAAA. Protein product: CASSPTRAGQLEK. The complete CDR3 sequence is CASSPTRAGQLEKLFF.

Worth noting for this clone: Coverage ceases 3 residues before the CDR3 finishes, and the germline J gene fills in the end. The V and J genes are TRBV11-3 and TRBJ2-3, with 8 nucleotides matching TRBD1. This CDR3 has 14 residues. The junction had 5 bases not matched to a gene; V was cut back by 4 bases and J by 5 bases. Germline loops: CDR1 SGHNT, CDR2 YENEEA. The CDR3 loop reads CASSSGQGEDTQYF. CDR3 DNA, as far as it was read: TGTGCCAGCAGCTCAGGACAGGGCGAAGATACG.

In its sample, this clone was seen many times. With the read ending 3 residues before the CDR3 end, the germline J gene is used to fill in that end. The chain couples TRBV5-1 to TRBJ2-3; 7 nucleotides agree with TRBD2. The CDR3 runs 15 residues. Trimming cost V 1 base and J 2 bases; bases outside gene matches: 4. CDR1 is SGHRS and CDR2 is YFSETQ in the germline V gene. Partial CDR3 DNA: TGCGCCAGCAGCTTGCCTAGCGGAAACACAGATACG. This codes for CASSLPSGNTDT. The whole CDR3 region reads CASSLPSGNTDTQYF.

Concerning this clone itself: The missing CDR3 end, 3 residues past where the read stops, is filled in from the germline J gene. Different DNA sequences within this sample yield the same CDR3. This sequence joins TRBV18 and TRBJ2-1; the match to TRBD2 covers 10 bases. The CDR3 sequence is 18 residues long. Germline CDR1 and CDR2: KGHSH and LQKENI. The trim removed 3 bases at V and 4 bases at J, leaving 12 bases unmatched. CDR3 bases read: TGTGCCAGCTCACCCCAGGGGGTGACGACTAGCGGGTACAATGAG. Its translation: CASSPQGVTTSGYNE. From start to end, the CDR3 is CASSPQGVTTSGYNEQFF.

This clone was observed many times. The CDR3 goes on 3 residues after the read ends, and that part is filled in from the germline J gene. The chain has TRBV2 and TRBJ1-1; weak D call: TRBD1 (6 bases). This CDR3 contains 14 residues. The V and J ends lost 5 bases and 2 bases respectively, with 12 bases between them. Per germline, CDR1 SNHLY and CDR2 FYNNEI. CDR3 bases read: TGTGCCAGCAGTAAACAGGGCAGTAACACTGAA. This encodes CASSKQGSNTE. The CDR3 as a whole reads CASSKQGSNTEAFF.

This clone was recorded at least ten times. The CDR3 goes on 3 residues after the read ends, and that part is filled in from the germline J gene. The rearrangement uses TRBV20-1 and TRBJ1-1, with a possible D match to TRBD1 (6 bases). Germline-derived CDR1 and CDR2 are DFQATT and SNEGSKA (reference sequence). The CDR3 totals 12 residues. Trimming cost V 5 bases and J 5 bases, with 12 bases left between them. The CDR3 protein is CSAGRTATEAFF. The sequenced part of the CDR3 DNA is TGCAGTGCTGGCCGGACAGCTACTGAA.

The table lists this clone with many counts. The sequence runs out 3 residues before the end of the CDR3; the remainder is reconstructed from the germline J gene. The rearrangement uses TRBV28 and TRBJ2-7, with D unclear. CDR1 is MDHEN, CDR2 SYDVKM, per germline. The CDR3 is made up of 13 amino acids. V dropped 5 bases and J dropped 2 bases, with 10 bases sitting between them. CDR3 DNA, as far as it was read: TGTGCCAGCAGTGCCCAGTTACCCTACGAG. This gives the protein CASSAQLPYE. The complete CDR3 reads CASSAQLPYEQYF. The full variable domain, rest sourced from reference TRBV28 and TRBJ2-7, is DVKVTQSSRYLVKRTGEKVFLECVQDMDHENMFWYRQDPGLGLRLIYFSYDVKMKEKGDIPEGYSVSREKKERFSLILESASTNQTSMYLCASSAQLPYEQYFGPGTRLTVT.

This clone was seen repeatedly, ten times or more. The sequence runs out 3 residues before the end of the CDR3; the remainder is reconstructed from the germline J gene. This chain links TRBV7-2 with TRBJ2-5; 9 nucleotides line up with TRBD2. V trimming: 5 bases; J trimming: 6 bases; junction bases outside the gene matches: 10. The CDR3 totals 15 residues. Germline CDR1 SGHTA, CDR2 FQGNSA. CDR3: CASSGGGAAMKTQYF. CDR3 DNA, as far as it was read: TGTGCCAGCAGCGGCGGGGGGGCTGCTATGAAGACC.

This clone came up many times. From the germline J gene comes the end of the CDR3, since the read stops 3 residues before it. The gene calls are TRBV13 and TRBJ1-1; the D gene is possibly TRBD1 (6 bases). This CDR3 is 13 amino acids long. V was trimmed by 7 bases and J by 4 bases, leaving 13 bases between them. Germline CDR1 and CDR2: PRHDT and FYEKMQ (reference sequence). Partial CDR3 DNA: TGTGCCAGCAACCTCAGGGGTGGCACTGAA. Protein product: CASNLRGGTE. The full CDR3 is CASNLRGGTEAFF.

This clone was counted many times. Read coverage stops 3 residues before the CDR3 terminus; the germline J gene supplies the remainder. V gene TRBV12-5 combines with J gene TRBJ1-1; TRBD1 agrees at 7 bases. The V and J ends lost 2 bases and 6 bases, in that order; junction bases with no gene match: 9. Germline V gene sequence: CDR1 LGHNT, CDR2 FRNRAP. CDR3 length: 15 residues. The covered CDR3 bases are TGTGCTAGTGGTTTGACCTTAGGGGGCGCCGCTGAA. This translates into CASGLTLGGAAE. The CDR3, in full, reads CASGLTLGGAAEAFF.

This clone has at least ten counts. Read sequence stops 3 residues before the CDR3 end, and the germline J gene provides the missing end. The rearrangement uses TRBV10-3 and TRBJ1-5; the D is unclear. Germline V CDR1 and CDR2: ENHRY, SYGVKD. This CDR3 is 13 amino acids long. The V gene lost 6 bases and the J gene lost 6 bases, with 12 bases spanning the gap. The CDR3: CAIRRDSSQPQHF. The CDR3 bases that were read are TGTGCCATCAGGCGGGATTCGAGTCAGCCC.